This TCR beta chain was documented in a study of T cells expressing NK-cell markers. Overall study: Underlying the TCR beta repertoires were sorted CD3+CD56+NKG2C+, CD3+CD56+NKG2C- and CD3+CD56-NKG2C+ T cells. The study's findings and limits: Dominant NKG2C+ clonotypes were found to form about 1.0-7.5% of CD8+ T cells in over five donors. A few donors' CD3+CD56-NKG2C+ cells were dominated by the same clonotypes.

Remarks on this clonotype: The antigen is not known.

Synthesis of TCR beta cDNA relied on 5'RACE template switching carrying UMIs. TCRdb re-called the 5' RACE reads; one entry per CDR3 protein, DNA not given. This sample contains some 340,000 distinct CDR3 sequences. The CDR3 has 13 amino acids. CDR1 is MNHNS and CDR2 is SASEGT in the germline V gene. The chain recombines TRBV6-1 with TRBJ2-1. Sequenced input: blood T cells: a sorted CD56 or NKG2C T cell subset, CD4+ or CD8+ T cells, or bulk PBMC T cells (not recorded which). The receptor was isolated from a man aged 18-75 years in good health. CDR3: CASGKEVSNEQFF.